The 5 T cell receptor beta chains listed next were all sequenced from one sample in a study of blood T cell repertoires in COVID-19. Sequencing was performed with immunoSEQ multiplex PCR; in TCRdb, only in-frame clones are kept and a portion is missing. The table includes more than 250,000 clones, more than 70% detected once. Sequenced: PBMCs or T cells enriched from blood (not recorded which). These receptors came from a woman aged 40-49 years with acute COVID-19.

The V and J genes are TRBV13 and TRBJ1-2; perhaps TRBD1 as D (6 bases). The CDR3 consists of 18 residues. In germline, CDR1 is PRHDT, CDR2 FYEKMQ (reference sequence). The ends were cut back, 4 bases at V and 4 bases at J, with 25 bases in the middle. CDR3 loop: CASSSPFESDSWIYGYTF. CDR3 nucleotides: TGTGCCAGCAGCTCCCCGTTCGAATCGGACAGCTGGATCTATGGCTACACCTTC.

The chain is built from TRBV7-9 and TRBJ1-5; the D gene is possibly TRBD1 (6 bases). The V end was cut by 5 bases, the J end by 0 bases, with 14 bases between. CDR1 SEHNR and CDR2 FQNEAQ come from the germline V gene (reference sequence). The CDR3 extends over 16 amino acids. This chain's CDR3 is CASSATGSDSNQPQHF. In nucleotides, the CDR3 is TGTGCCAGCAGCGCAACAGGGAGTGATAGCAATCAGCCCCAGCATTTT.

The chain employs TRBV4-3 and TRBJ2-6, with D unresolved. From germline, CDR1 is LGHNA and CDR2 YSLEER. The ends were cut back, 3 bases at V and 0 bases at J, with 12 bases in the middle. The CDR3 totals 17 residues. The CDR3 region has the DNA TGCGCCAGCAGCCAGAGGAGACCGTCCTCTGGGGCCAACGTCCTGACTTTC. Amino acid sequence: CASSQRRPSSGANVLTF.

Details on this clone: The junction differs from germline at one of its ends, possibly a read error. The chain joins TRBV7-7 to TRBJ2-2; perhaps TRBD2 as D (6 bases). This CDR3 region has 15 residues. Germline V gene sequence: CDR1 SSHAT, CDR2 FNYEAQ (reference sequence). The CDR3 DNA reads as TGTGCTAGCAGCGCCCTTGGGGGGTTCCCCGGGGAGCTGTTTTTT. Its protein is CASSALGGFPGELFF.

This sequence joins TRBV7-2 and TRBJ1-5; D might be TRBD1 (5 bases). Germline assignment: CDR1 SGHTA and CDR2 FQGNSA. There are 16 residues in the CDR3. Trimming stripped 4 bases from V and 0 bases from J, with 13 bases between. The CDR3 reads CASSSEGGASNQPQHF. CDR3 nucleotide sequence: TGTGCCAGCAGCTCGGAAGGAGGGGCTAGCAATCAGCCCCAGCATTTT.